This T cell receptor (beta chain) was identified during a study of blood T cell repertoires in COVID-19. For the study at large: Samples representing acute and convalescent COVID-19 were sourced from the United States, Italy and Spain. T cells, B-cell-depleted T cells, or PBMCs provided the cDNA or gDNA that served as material.

The repertoire was sequenced with immunoSEQ multiplex PCR; TCRdb's copy has only in-frame clones and lacks some. The sample shows about 230,000 clones, 65% to 90% of them seen only once. The Seattle patients, enrolled during active infection, were followed longitudinally. Germline V gives CDR1 SGHNT, CDR2 YYREEE (reference sequence). The CDR3 loop spans 17 amino acids. The junction had 9 bases not matched to a gene; V was cut back by 4 bases and J by 5 bases. This receptor was identified in a man in his fifties or sixties with COVID-19, enrolled during active disease. The sample comprised peripheral blood. The chain combines TRBV5-4 with TRBJ2-1; 13 positions agree with TRBD2. The CDR3 loop is CASSQMGLAGTNNEQFF. The CDR3 DNA is TGTGCCAGCAGCCAAATGGGACTAGCGGGGACCAACAATGAGCAGTTCTTC.